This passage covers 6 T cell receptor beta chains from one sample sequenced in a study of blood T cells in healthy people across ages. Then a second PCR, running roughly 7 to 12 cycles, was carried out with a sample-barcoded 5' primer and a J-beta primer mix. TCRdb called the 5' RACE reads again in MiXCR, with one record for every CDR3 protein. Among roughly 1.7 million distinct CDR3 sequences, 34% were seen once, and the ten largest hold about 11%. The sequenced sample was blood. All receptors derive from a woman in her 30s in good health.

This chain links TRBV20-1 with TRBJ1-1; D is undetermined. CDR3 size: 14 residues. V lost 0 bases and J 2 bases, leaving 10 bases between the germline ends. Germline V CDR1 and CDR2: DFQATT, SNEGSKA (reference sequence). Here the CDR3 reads CSARDGPTNTEAFF. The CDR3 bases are TGCAGTGCTAGAGACGGGCCGACAAACACTGAAGCTTTCTTT.

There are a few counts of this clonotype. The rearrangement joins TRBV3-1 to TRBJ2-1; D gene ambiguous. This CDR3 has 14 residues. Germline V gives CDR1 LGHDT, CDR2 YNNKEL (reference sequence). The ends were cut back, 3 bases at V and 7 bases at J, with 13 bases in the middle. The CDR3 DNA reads TGTGCCAGCAGCCAGCCTAAGGGCCTAAATGAGCAGTTCTTC. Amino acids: CASSQPKGLNEQFF.

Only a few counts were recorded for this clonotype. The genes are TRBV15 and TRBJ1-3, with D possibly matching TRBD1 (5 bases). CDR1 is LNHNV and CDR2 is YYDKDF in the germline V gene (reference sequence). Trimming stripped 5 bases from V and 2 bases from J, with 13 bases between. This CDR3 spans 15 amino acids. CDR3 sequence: CATSGLGAAGNTIYF. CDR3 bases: TGTGCCACCAGCGGGCTCGGGGCTGCTGGAAACACCATATATTTT.

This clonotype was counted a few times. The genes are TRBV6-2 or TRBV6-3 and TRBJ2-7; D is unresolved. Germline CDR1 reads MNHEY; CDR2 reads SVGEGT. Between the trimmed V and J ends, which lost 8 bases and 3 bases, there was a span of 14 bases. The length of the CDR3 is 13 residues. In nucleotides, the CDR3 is TGTGCCAGCGGCTGGGGTAAGGTCTACGAGCAGTACTTC. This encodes CASGWGKVYEQYF.

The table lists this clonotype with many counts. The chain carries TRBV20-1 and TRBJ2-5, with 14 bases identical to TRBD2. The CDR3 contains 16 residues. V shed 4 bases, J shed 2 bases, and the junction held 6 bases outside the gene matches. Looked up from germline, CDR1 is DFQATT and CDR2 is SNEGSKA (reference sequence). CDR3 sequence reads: CSATSGLAGGQETQYF. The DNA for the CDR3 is TGCAGTGCTACTTCCGGACTAGCGGGGGGTCAAGAGACCCAGTACTTC.

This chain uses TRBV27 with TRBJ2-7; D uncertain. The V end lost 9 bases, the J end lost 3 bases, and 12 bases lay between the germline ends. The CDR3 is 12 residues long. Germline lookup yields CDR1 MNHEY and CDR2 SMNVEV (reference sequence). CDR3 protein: CARSGLDYEQYF. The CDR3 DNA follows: TGTGCCAGGAGTGGTCTGGACTACGAGCAGTACTTC.